One sample yielded the 5 T cell receptor beta chains listed below, sequenced in a study of T cell repertoires in cytomegalovirus infection. These receptors have no known antigen. TCRdb recomputed calls from the reads with MiXCR, one row per CDR3 protein. The sample has tens of thousands of distinct CDR3 sequences, approximately 19% seen once; the top ten hold roughly 50%. Source: CD8+ T cells from cultured PBMCs, taken from culture after CMV antigen stimulation. The receptors were sampled from a human donor in good health (CMV status not recorded). Some clones in this sample may be carry-over from other donors' samples.

The CDR3 loop reads CATSRESGVRPYNEQFF. The CDR3 nucleotides are TGTGCCACCAGCAGAGAAAGCGGGGTCCGCCCCTACAATGAGCAGTTCTTC. This rearrangement joins TRBV15 to TRBJ2-1; 7 bases align to TRBD2. CDR3 length: 17 amino acids. Per the germline V gene, CDR1 is LNHNV and CDR2 is YYDKDF (reference sequence). V was clipped by 0 bases and J by 2 bases; unmatched bases: 7.

This clonotype has only a few counts. The chain carries TRBV7-9 and TRBJ2-7; D gene ambiguous. The CDR3 covers 14 residues. Germline V lookup: CDR1 SEHNR, CDR2 FQNEAQ (reference sequence). V was pared by 6 bases and J by 7 bases, with 19 bases between. The CDR3 DNA follows: TGTGCCAGCAGTCACTCGTTGACTCCCTGGGAGCAGTACTTC. It specifies CASSHSLTPWEQYF.

In this sample, this clonotype turned up a few times. The CDR3 DNA reads TGTGCCACCAGTGGCCCGGGACAGCAAGAGACCCAGTACTTC. It codes for CATSGPGQQETQYF. The V gene is TRBV24-1, the J gene TRBJ2-5; 7 bases are a match to TRBD1. The germline CDR1 and CDR2 sequences are KGHDR and SFDVKD. The CDR3 covers 14 residues. The V segment lost 5 bases and the J segment 2 bases; nucleotides outside the gene matches: 4.

This clonotype occurred a few times. This CDR3 reads CASSQESRATISYTF. Written as DNA, the CDR3 is TGCGCCAGCAGCCAAGAGAGTCGGGCAACTATTAGCTACACCTTC. This rearrangement joins TRBV4-3 to TRBJ1-2, with D hard to call. The germline V gene has CDR1 LGHNA and CDR2 YSLEER. This CDR3 comprises 15 residues. Trimming took off 0 bases at V and 9 bases at J, with 17 bases between the two ends.

The chain employs TRBV5-4 and TRBJ1-2; D may be TRBD1 (5 bases). The CDR3 extends over 14 amino acids. Trimming stripped 0 bases from V and 4 bases from J, with 10 bases between. The germline CDR1 and CDR2 sequences are SGHNT and YYREEE (reference sequence). In DNA form, the CDR3 reads TGTGCCAGCAGCTTGGAAGGGGTGTCCTATGGCTACACCTTC. The encoded protein is CASSLEGVSYGYTF.